These 26 T cell receptor beta chains were all obtained from the same sample, sequenced in a study of T cell clusters in autoimmune cytopenias. Multiplex touch-down PCR amplified TRB using TRB-A and TRB-B pools in one tube. TCRdb reprocessed the multiplex PCR reads and reports one entry per CDR3 protein, with no DNA. This sample's table has approximately 12,000 distinct CDR3 sequences. TRB was amplified from roughly 250 ng of peripheral blood genomic DNA per sample. These same data were also listed under a study on T cell repertoires in aging, cancer and after chemotherapy.

Sequences were obtained from peripheral blood. All receptors come from a human donor in good health.

This chain uses TRBV7-6 with TRBJ1-3; there is no DNA to check the TCRdb D call of TRBD1. Germline values: CDR1 SGHVS, CDR2 FNYEAQ. This CDR3 comprises 15 residues. CDR3 protein: CASSLWGSSGNTIYF.

The chain combines TRBV6-5 with TRBJ2-2; with no DNA, the TCRdb D assignment of TRBD1 cannot be verified. The germline CDR1 and CDR2 sequences are MNHEY and SVGAGI. This CDR3 comprises 19 residues. Here the CDR3 reads CASSYSSDPAKTNTGELFF.

This clonotype counts as medium-sized by frequency. The rearrangement links TRBV15 to TRBJ2-3. This CDR3 has 12 amino acids. Germline CDR1 LNHNV, CDR2 YYDKDF (reference sequence). The CDR3 is CATSRETDTQYF.

Judged by frequency, this clonotype is medium-sized. CDR3 amino acids: CASSLARKEAFF. The chain couples TRBV11-1 to TRBJ1-1. The CDR3 extends over 12 amino acids. Germline V lookup: CDR1 SGHAT, CDR2 FQDESV (reference sequence).

The chain recombines TRBV13 with TRBJ2-1; without DNA, the TCRdb call of TRBD2 cannot be checked. Per germline, CDR1 PRHDT and CDR2 FYEKMQ (reference sequence). CDR3 length: 16 amino acids. CDR3 protein: CASSLKGRGGGSEQFF.

The chain recombines TRBV30 with TRBJ1-2; TCRdb selects TRBD1, and the lack of DNA leaves this call unchecked. The CDR3 is 13 residues long. CDR1 GTSNPN and CDR2 SVGIG come from the germline V gene (reference sequence). CDR3: CAWRAGENYGYTF. Looking up the rest from reference TRBV30 and TRBJ1-2 gives the full variable domain: SQTIHQWPATLVQPVGSPLSLECTVEGTSNPNLYWYRQAAGRGLQLLFYSVGIGQISSEVPQNLSASRPQDRQFILSSKKLLLSDSGFYLCAWRAGENYGYTFGSGTRLTVV.

In terms of frequency, this clonotype is medium-sized. This sequence joins TRBV6-5 and TRBJ2-7; TCRdb indicates TRBD1, and absent DNA this call remains unverified. This CDR3 has 15 residues. Germline V gene sequence: CDR1 MNHEY, CDR2 SVGAGI. The CDR3 is CASSYDPRVLDEQYF.

The chain recombines TRBV30 with TRBJ1-2. Germline V CDR1 and CDR2: GTSNPN, SVGIG (reference sequence). The CDR3 has 13 residues. The CDR3 protein is CAWTASSNYGYTF.

V and J are TRBV11-3 and TRBJ1-2; with no DNA, the TCRdb D assignment of TRBD1 cannot be verified. The CDR3 covers 14 residues. CDR1 is SGHNT and CDR2 is YENEEA in the germline V gene. This chain's CDR3 is CASSLIARDYGYTF. Supplemented by reference TRBV11-3 and TRBJ1-2, the full variable domain reads EAGVVQSPRYKIIEKKQPVAFWCNPISGHNTLYWYLQNLGQGPELLIRYENEEAVDDSQLPKDRFSAERLKGVDSTLKIQPAELGDSAVYLCASSLIARDYGYTFGSGTRLTVV.

The chain combines TRBV11-3 with TRBJ2-7; the D gene TCRdb calls, TRBD2, cannot be checked with no DNA. The CDR3 runs 18 residues. Germline V gene lookup returns CDR1 SGHNT and CDR2 YENEEA. The CDR3 sequence is CASSLASLTSGGADEQYF.

The chain uses TRBV6-2 or TRBV6-3 and TRBJ1-2; the TCRdb call, TRBD1, lacks DNA for checking. Germline V CDR1 and CDR2: MNHEY, SVGEGT. The CDR3 spans 11 residues. The CDR3 protein is CASTAGYGYTF.

The chain employs TRBV7-2 and TRBJ1-1; with no DNA, the TCRdb D assignment of TRBD1 cannot be verified. Germline CDR1 is SGHTA and CDR2 is FQGNSA. The CDR3 contains 15 residues. The CDR3 is CASSLMGQENTEAFF.

This chain connects TRBV6-5 to TRBJ2-2. In germline, CDR1 is MNHEY, CDR2 SVGAGI. The CDR3 spans 18 residues. This CDR3 reads CASSYSSRGSSNTGELFF.

This chain joins TRBV19 and TRBJ1-5; TCRdb's D gene call, TRBD1, goes unchecked for lack of DNA. CDR3 length: 15 residues. Germline loops: CDR1 LNHDA, CDR2 SQIVND (reference sequence). The CDR3 reads CASSRMGTGDQPQHF.

This chain joins TRBV6-5 and TRBJ1-5; TCRdb gives TRBD1 as the D gene, but with no DNA this cannot be confirmed. Germline V lookup: CDR1 MNHEY, CDR2 SVGAGI. The CDR3 spans 14 residues. CDR3 region: CASSYDGGNQPQHF.

The chain has TRBV6-5 and TRBJ1-4; the D gene TCRdb calls, TRBD1, cannot be checked with no DNA. CDR1 is MNHEY, CDR2 SVGAGI, per germline. The CDR3 runs 14 residues. CDR3 amino acids: CASTGYQRSEKLFF.

This clonotype is deemed large (0.1 to 1%) by its frequency. The rearrangement joins TRBV19 to TRBJ2-1; the TCRdb D gene call, TRBD1, has no DNA to confirm it. Germline-derived CDR1 and CDR2 are LNHDA and SQIVND (reference sequence). This CDR3 has 15 amino acids. CDR3 sequence reads: CASSRGTTPSNEQFF.

This chain joins TRBV11-3 and TRBJ1-1. CDR1 SGHNT and CDR2 YENEEA come from the germline V gene. This CDR3 is built from 14 residues. CDR3 sequence reads: CASTLRSVNTEAFF.

The J gene is TRBJ2-7, the V gene TRBV4-3; the TRBD1 assignment by TCRdb is unverifiable without DNA. Germline V CDR1 and CDR2: LGHNA, YSLEER. The CDR3 is 15 amino acids. The CDR3 is CASSQDVRGTYEQYF.

V is TRBV6-6 and J is TRBJ2-3; the D call from TCRdb, TRBD2, cannot be confirmed without DNA. CDR1 and CDR2 from the germline V gene are MNHNY and SVGAGI (reference sequence). This CDR3 region has 13 residues. CDR3 sequence reads: CASIAGRGDTQYF.

The chain recombines TRBV6-2 or TRBV6-3 with TRBJ2-3; TCRdb proposes TRBD2, but this gene call is untestable without DNA. Germline assignment: CDR1 MNHEY and CDR2 SVGEGT. The CDR3 loop spans 16 amino acids. This CDR3 reads CASREASGVGTNTQYF.

This clonotype is called medium-sized (0.01 to 0.1%) based on its frequency. The J gene is TRBJ2-3, the V gene TRBV29-1. This CDR3 has 12 residues. The germline CDR1 and CDR2 sequences are SQVTM and ANQGSEA. The CDR3: CSGGPESWLQYF.

This chain links TRBV12-3 or TRBV12-4 with TRBJ2-1; TCRdb returns TRBD2, unconfirmable since there is no DNA. The CDR3 covers 16 residues. CDR3 protein: CASSSWGGEGHNEQFF.

V gene TRBV7-2 combines with J gene TRBJ2-1. Germline V gene data show CDR1 as SGHTA and CDR2 as FQGNSA. The CDR3 has 15 amino acids. CDR3 region: CASSLVQGKGNEQFF.

V is TRBV30 and J is TRBJ1-5. The germline CDR1 and CDR2 sequences are GTSNPN and SVGIG (reference sequence). The CDR3 covers 14 residues. CDR3 residues: CAWSPGGLNQPQHF.

The V and J genes are TRBV5-4 and TRBJ2-1; TCRdb indicates TRBD1, and absent DNA this call remains unverified. The CDR3 spans 14 residues. Per the germline V gene, CDR1 is SGHNT and CDR2 is YYREEE (reference sequence). CDR3 in amino acids: CASSSADGNNEQFF.